This TCR beta chain was captured by sequencing in a study of T cells in Graves' hyperthyroidism and ophthalmopathy. Study-wide points: Model output signaled ophthalmopathy a median about 6.3 months ahead of onset.

Orbital computed tomography and thyroid ultrasound, together with serum TRAb and thyroxine and clinical symptoms, were used for diagnoses. J gave up 5 bases and V 0 bases, and 10 bases lay outside the gene matches. The CDR3 sequence is 17 residues long. Germline CDR1 reads SGHRS; CDR2 reads YFSETQ. This clonotype was detected a few times. Its antigen is not known. Amplification yielded TCR beta CDR3 regions, with RNA transcripts as the source. Primed by the HTBI set, a first-round RT-PCR was run on the TCR CDR3. TCRdb recomputed calls from the multiplex PCR reads with MiXCR, one row per CDR3 protein. The data contain about 400,000 distinct CDR3 sequences, approximately 15% of them singletons.

Input material: blood. This chain uses TRBV5-1 with TRBJ2-3; 9 bases are a match to TRBD2. The source is a young woman with Graves' hyperthyroidism. In DNA form, the CDR3 reads TGCGCCAGCAGCTTGGTGGGTACTAGCGGGTCTGGAGATACGCAGTATTTT. Amino acid sequence: CASSLVGTSGSGDTQYF.